This TCR beta chain was retrieved from a study of beta chain features in type 1 diabetes. V lost 0 bases and J 2 bases, leaving 10 bases between the germline ends. Germline V gene lookup returns CDR1 SGHAT and CDR2 FQNNGV. This CDR3 region has 15 residues. Expressed TCRB transcripts were sequenced after all isolated RNA was converted to cDNA. TCRdb keeps only in-frame clones here, not all; method: immunoSEQ multiplex PCR. The table shows about 140,000 clones, with about 9.1% occurring only once. Study-wide results and limits: In comparison with healthy donors, patients had naive, central memory and Treg TCRB repertoires that appeared more similar. The study found fewer insertions and more deletions at VDJ junctions in type 1 diabetes patients.

Points on this clone: Its antigen is currently unknown.

Donors contributed one heparinised blood draw apiece, averaging about 120 mL. Sequenced: central memory CD4+ T cells from blood. The chain couples TRBV11-2 to TRBJ2-5; tentatively, D is TRBD2 (5 bases). The receptor's source is a woman aged 35 to 49 in good health. CDR3 sequence: CASSLDRGEQETQYF. Written as DNA, the CDR3 is TGTGCCAGCAGCTTAGATCGGGGAGAACAAGAGACCCAGTACTTC.